Below, 25 T cell receptor beta chains from the same sample are listed, as sequenced in a study of blood T cell repertoires in COVID-19. Here immunoSEQ multiplex PCR was the method, and the copy in TCRdb shows in-frame clones only, minus some. The sample includes 300,000 to 400,000 clones, about four fifths of them seen just once. Sequenced sample: peripheral blood. Receptor source: a man between 25 and 39 years old with active or convalescent COVID-19.

The V call is TRBV7-2, the J call TRBJ2-7; 8 bases align to TRBD1. In germline, CDR1 is SGHTA, CDR2 FQGNSA. V trimming: 5 bases; J trimming: 5 bases; junction bases outside the gene matches: 11. The CDR3 is 15 amino acids. CDR3 bases: TGTGCCAGCAGCCCTGAGGACAGGGTAATCGACGAGCAGTACTTC. It encodes CASSPEDRVIDEQYF. Filled out from reference TRBV7-2 and TRBJ2-7, the complete variable domain reads GAGVSQSPSNKVTEKGKDVELRCDPISGHTALYWYRQSLGQGLEFLIYFQGNSAPDKSGLPSDRFSAERTGGSVSTLTIQRTQQEDSAVYLCASSPEDRVIDEQYFGPGTRLTVT.

V usage is TRBV30 and J usage is TRBJ1-3; D is possibly TRBD1 (5 bases). CDR3 length: 14 residues. CDR1 GTSNPN and CDR2 SVGIG come from the germline V gene (reference sequence). V lost 1 base to trimming and J lost 4 bases, with 11 bases between them. Written as DNA, the CDR3 is TGTGCCTGGAGTGGGGGGGATAAGGGAAACACCATATATTTT. Encoded protein: CAWSGGDKGNTIYF.

The chain couples TRBV11-3 to TRBJ1-3; D might be TRBD1 (6 bases). The CDR3 totals 18 residues. Germline CDR1 reads SGHNT; CDR2 reads YENEEA. V lost 2 bases and J lost 2, with 19 bases in between. In DNA form, the CDR3 reads TGTGCCAGCAGCTTACAGGGGTGGGCGCAGAGGACTGGAAACACCATATATTTT. Amino acid sequence: CASSLQGWAQRTGNTIYF.

The chain combines TRBV5-6 with TRBJ1-4; TRBD1 agrees at 8 bases. CDR3 length equals 17 residues. CDR1 is SGHDT and CDR2 is YYEEEE in the germline V gene. Unmatched junction bases numbered 8, after V lost 1 base and J lost 3 bases. The chain's CDR3 is CASSLWVRGQANEKLFF. The CDR3 coding sequence is TGTGCCAGCAGCTTGTGGGTCAGGGGGCAGGCTAATGAAAAACTGTTTTTT.

The V call is TRBV18, the J call TRBJ1-4, with D possibly being TRBD1 (5 bases). Trimming cost V 0 bases and J 10 bases, with 9 bases left between them. Germline V gene data show CDR1 as KGHSH and CDR2 as LQKENI. This CDR3 region has 13 residues. CDR3 protein: CASSPPAGLKLFF. DNA of the CDR3: TGTGCCAGCTCACCACCCGCAGGGTTAAAACTGTTTTTT.

The rearrangement uses TRBV3-1 (or the pseudogene TRBV3-2) and TRBJ2-5; TRBD2 matches at 8 bases. After removal of 3 bases from V and 3 bases from J, the junction contained 3 bases not matched to a gene. The CDR3 length is 14 residues. Germline lookup yields CDR1 LGHDT and CDR2 YNNKEL (reference sequence). CDR3: CASSQTSAKETQYF. CDR3 in DNA: TGTGCCAGCAGCCAGACTAGCGCAAAAGAGACCCAGTACTTC.

The rearrangement joins TRBV7-9 to TRBJ1-2; D is uncertain. The V and J ends lost 1 base and 7 bases respectively, with 7 bases between them. Germline CDR1 SEHNR, CDR2 FQNEAQ (reference sequence). The CDR3 runs 12 residues. As DNA, the CDR3 is TGTGCCAGCAGCTTAGAGGAGGGTGGCTACACCTTC. Encoded protein: CASSLEEGGYTF. The whole variable domain, remainder taken from reference TRBV7-9 and TRBJ1-2, is DTGVSQNPRHKITKRGQNVTFRCDPISEHNRLYWYRQTLGQGPEFLTYFQNEAQLEKSRLLSDRFSAERPKGSFSTLEIQRTEQGDSAMYLCASSLEEGGYTFGSGTRLTVV.

The CDR3 spells CASSLGYRVTSEQYF. DNA of the CDR3: TGCGCCAGCAGCTTGGGATACAGGGTTACTTCCGAGCAGTACTTC. V and J are TRBV5-1 and TRBJ2-7; possibly TRBD1 for D (6 bases). Germline CDR1 SGHRS, CDR2 YFSETQ. This CDR3 contains 15 residues. Trimming pared 0 bases from V and 6 bases from J, leaving 16 bases between.

J is TRBJ2-5 and V is TRBV7-9; D is unclear. V was clipped by 2 bases and J by 1 base, with 8 bases between them. From germline, CDR1 is SEHNR and CDR2 FQNEAQ (reference sequence). This CDR3 spans 14 amino acids. The DNA for the CDR3 is TGTGCCAGCAGCTTATCAGGATTCCAAGAGACCCAGTACTTC. Protein product: CASSLSGFQETQYF.

The rearrangement uses TRBV30 and TRBJ1-2; possibly TRBD1 for D (5 bases). Germline CDR1 is GTSNPN and CDR2 is SVGIG (reference sequence). This CDR3 is 13 amino acids long. The germline V and J ends were trimmed by 3 bases and 3 bases, with 11 bases remaining between them. CDR3 nucleotide sequence: TGTGCCTGGAGAAACAGGCTGGACTATGGCTACACCTTC. Its protein product is CAWRNRLDYGYTF.

Details on this clone: The same CDR3 is also encoded by other DNA sequences in this sample. This chain joins TRBV28 and TRBJ2-7; D not certain. Germline V lookup: CDR1 MDHEN, CDR2 SYDVKM. Trimming removed 5 bases at V and 0 bases at J, with 5 bases between. The CDR3 spans 12 residues. The CDR3 is CASSLSSYEQYF. Here the CDR3 DNA reads TGTGCCAGCAGTCTCAGCTCCTACGAGCAGTACTTC.

For this clone: Germline is not matched at one junction end, which may reflect a read error. The genes are TRBV27 and TRBJ2-1, with D perhaps TRBD1 (6 bases). This CDR3 has 12 amino acids. Germline V gene sequence: CDR1 MNHEY, CDR2 SMNVEV (reference sequence). CDR3 sequence: CASRTEGHTQVF. Here the CDR3 DNA reads TGTGCCAGCAGGACAGAGGGACACACTCAAGTCTTC.

V gene TRBV11-2 combines with J gene TRBJ2-7; D is possibly TRBD2 (5 bases). V lost 5 bases to trimming and J lost 0 bases, with 11 bases between them. The CDR3 spans 14 residues. Germline values: CDR1 SGHAT, CDR2 FQNNGV. CDR3 nucleotides: TGTGCCAGCAGCCCGGACTCCTCCTCCTACGAGCAGTACTTC. As protein: CASSPDSSSYEQYF. The full variable domain, with the rest looked up from reference TRBV11-2 and TRBJ2-7, is EAGVAQSPRYKIIEKRQSVAFWCNPISGHATLYWYQQILGQGPKLLIQFQNNGVVDDSQLPKDRFSAERLKGVDSTLKIQPAKLEDSAVYLCASSPDSSSYEQYFGPGTRLTVT.

The rearrangement links TRBV4-3 to TRBJ1-4; TRBD1 might be the D (5 bases). Between the trimmed V and J ends, which lost 1 base and 0 bases, there was a span of 9 bases. The CDR3 runs to 16 residues. Looked up from germline, CDR1 is LGHNA and CDR2 is YSLEER. CDR3 bases: TGCGCCAGCAGCCAAGGTGGGGCAGCAACTAATGAAAAACTGTTTTTT. Protein product: CASSQGGAATNEKLFF.

V usage is TRBV3-1 (or the pseudogene TRBV3-2) and J usage is TRBJ2-1, with 15 bases lining up with TRBD2. The CDR3 consists of 17 residues. CDR1 LGHDT and CDR2 YNNKEL come from the germline V gene (reference sequence). Trimming at V came to 3 bases and at J to 12 bases, leaving 12 bases not matched to a gene. CDR3 protein: CASSHRTSGGANAMQFF. The CDR3 DNA sequence: TGTGCCAGCAGCCATCGGACTAGCGGGGGGGCAAATGCGATGCAGTTCTTC.

The genes are TRBV18 and TRBJ1-5; perhaps TRBD1 as D (6 bases). The CDR3 runs to 14 residues. The V gene lost 4 bases and the J gene lost 5 bases, with 12 bases spanning the gap. CDR1 is KGHSH and CDR2 is LQKENI in the germline V gene. CDR3 coding DNA: TGTGCCAGCTCACTCTGGGAGGGGGATCAGCCCCAGCATTTT. Translated: CASSLWEGDQPQHF.

V and J are TRBV6-6 and TRBJ1-2; 10 nucleotides agree with TRBD1. The junction had 8 bases not matched to a gene; V was cut back by 10 bases and J by 0 bases. Germline CDR1 reads MNHNY; CDR2 reads SVGAGI (reference sequence). The CDR3 is 15 residues long. CDR3: CATRPGTGANYGYTF. The CDR3 nucleotides read TGTGCCACTCGTCCCGGGACAGGGGCTAACTATGGCTACACCTTC.

The V and J genes are TRBV19 and TRBJ2-5, with D possibly TRBD2 on 5 matching bases. The CDR3 runs 13 residues. Between the trimmed V and J ends, which lost 2 bases and 5 bases, there was a span of 9 bases. CDR1 and CDR2 from the germline V gene are LNHDA and SQIVND (reference sequence). The CDR3 nucleotides are TGTGCCAGTAGTATACCCAGAGGGGAGACCCAGTACTTC. Amino acid sequence: CASSIPRGETQYF.

A word on this clone: This same CDR3 is encoded by further DNA sequences in the sample. V is TRBV27 and J is TRBJ2-2, with D possibly matching TRBD1 (5 bases). This CDR3 contains 13 residues. Trimming shortened V by 10 bases and J by 7 bases, and 16 bases separated the two germline ends. Looked up from germline, CDR1 is MNHEY and CDR2 is SMNVEV (reference sequence). In nucleotides, the CDR3 is TGTGCCACCACACAGGCTCAGGGCGGGGAGCTGTTTTTT. Translation: CATTQAQGGELFF.

This sequence joins TRBV5-1 and TRBJ2-7, with a possible D match to TRBD1 (5 bases). Germline CDR1 SGHRS, CDR2 YFSETQ. The V end lost 2 bases, the J end lost 1 base, and 13 bases lay between the germline ends. CDR3 length: 15 residues. The CDR3 nucleotides read TGCGCCAGCAGCTTCGAGGACATGATGTCCTACGAGCAGTACTTC. Translated, it gives CASSFEDMMSYEQYF.

V and J are TRBV9 and TRBJ1-6; 9 nucleotides align to TRBD1. The CDR3 is 19 residues long. The trim removed 3 bases at V and 8 bases at J, leaving 18 bases unmatched. The germline V gene encodes CDR1 SGDLS and CDR2 YYNGEE. The CDR3 is CASSDPAQGARRRDSPLHF. Written as DNA, the CDR3 is TGTGCCAGCAGCGACCCGGCACAGGGGGCACGTCGAAGGGATTCACCCCTCCACTTT.

A few counts support this clone. This chain links TRBV27 with TRBJ2-7; weak D call: TRBD1 (5 bases). V was cut by 6 bases and J by 3 bases, with 15 bases left in between. Germline V gene data show CDR1 as MNHEY and CDR2 as SMNVEV (reference sequence). This CDR3 has 14 residues. In DNA, the CDR3 is TGTGCCAGCAGCCCCTCAGGGTACTTCTACGAGCAGTACTTC. This codes for CASSPSGYFYEQYF.

The chain carries TRBV3-1 (or the pseudogene TRBV3-2) and TRBJ2-1, with unresolved D. V dropped 2 bases and J dropped 5 bases, with 16 bases sitting between them. The CDR3 is made up of 16 amino acids. CDR1 LGHDT and CDR2 YNNKEL come from the germline V gene (reference sequence). Here the CDR3 DNA reads TGTGCCAGCAGCCAACCATACACATCATCCCACAATGAGCAGTTCTTC. Protein sequence: CASSQPYTSSHNEQFF.

The rearrangement links TRBV6-5 to TRBJ2-7; possibly TRBD2 for D (6 bases). Trimming stripped 6 bases from V and 7 bases from J, with 19 bases between. The CDR3 length is 14 residues. Germline loops: CDR1 MNHEY, CDR2 SVGAGI. As DNA, the CDR3 is TGTGCCAGCAGGGCCGCCGGGACGGCGGGGGAGCAGTACTTC. This codes for CASRAAGTAGEQYF.

This clone came up a few times. The V gene is TRBV7-7, the J gene TRBJ1-5; D may be TRBD1 (5 bases). Germline CDR1 is SSHAT and CDR2 is FNYEAQ (reference sequence). The CDR3 runs to 13 residues. Trimming stripped 5 bases from V and 5 bases from J, with 10 bases between. CDR3 bases: TGTGCCAGCAGCCCAGGGTTCGATCAGCCCCAGCATTTT. Translated, it gives CASSPGFDQPQHF.